This T cell receptor (beta chain) was observed in a study of regulatory T cells in long-lasting Graves disease. Study conclusions and caveats: Repertoires from persistent disease leaned toward TRBV28, TRBJ1-2 and TRBJ2-5. Thyroid tissue went unexamined; only peripheral blood was analyzed.

CDR1 and CDR2 (germline): MDHEN, SYDVKM. V lost 3 bases, J lost 3 bases, and 8 bases lay in between. The CDR3 is made up of 14 amino acids. iRepertoire HTBI primers and Arm-PCR of CDR3 regions built TCR beta libraries. TCRdb passed the multiplex PCR reads through MiXCR, listing each CDR3 protein once. The sample has 420,000 or so distinct CDR3 sequences, 15% to 20% seen once. There are many counts of this clonotype. No antigen is known for it. Time point specified: newly diagnosed GD, antithyroid drugs for less than 3 months. Construction of the TCR library relied on RNA isolated from PBMCs. The EDTA tubes were filled with about 9 milliliters of drawn peripheral blood. These data also formed part of another study, on T cells in Graves' hyperthyroidism and ophthalmopathy. Per that study: Appearing also in blood were most of the thyroid clonotypes expanded above 0.001.

This sequence originates from a woman in her late teens or twenties with Graves disease. This sequence joins TRBV28 and TRBJ1-4; a possible D gene is TRBD1 (5 bases). Sample: peripheral blood mononuclear cells (PBMCs), taken at new diagnosis, from a patient treated with antithyroid drugs. CDR3 in amino acids: CASSFQGANEKLFF. For the CDR3, the DNA is TGTGCCAGCAGTTTCCAGGGAGCTAATGAAAAACTGTTTTTT.